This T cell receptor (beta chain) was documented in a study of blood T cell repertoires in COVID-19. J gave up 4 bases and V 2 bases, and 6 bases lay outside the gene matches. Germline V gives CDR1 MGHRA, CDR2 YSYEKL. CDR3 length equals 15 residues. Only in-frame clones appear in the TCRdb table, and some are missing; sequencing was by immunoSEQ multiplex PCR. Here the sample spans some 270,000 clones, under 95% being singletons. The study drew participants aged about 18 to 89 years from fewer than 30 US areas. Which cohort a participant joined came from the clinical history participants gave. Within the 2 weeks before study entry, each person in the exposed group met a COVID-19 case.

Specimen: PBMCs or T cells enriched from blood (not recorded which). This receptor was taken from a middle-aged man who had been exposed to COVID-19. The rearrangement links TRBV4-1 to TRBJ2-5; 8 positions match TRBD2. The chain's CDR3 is CASSQTSGRGETQYF. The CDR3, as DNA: TGCGCCAGCAGCCAAACCAGCGGGAGAGGAGAGACCCAGTACTTC.